This T cell receptor beta chain was found in a study of PD-1 blockade in classical Hodgkin lymphoma. Study-wide context: Nivolumab dosing for patients was 3 mg/kg, administered intravenously every 2 weeks.

Generated by immunoSEQ multiplex PCR, the TCRdb table keeps only in-frame clones and is missing some. The sample carries approximately 18,000 clones, 76% recorded once. A note on this clone: Its antigen is currently unknown.

Study-wide results and limits: TCR diversity rose significantly by C4D1 in CD4+ but not CD8+ cells.

Time point denoted: cycle 4 day 1 (C4D1), after five to seven weeks of nivolumab. There was relapse after autologous stem cell transplantation in every patient, and there was variation in brentuximab vedotin exposure. Germline-derived CDR1 and CDR2 are LNHDA and SQIVND (reference sequence). Trimming left V 7 bases short and J 3 bases short, with 12 bases between. The CDR3 spans 14 residues. The receptor was derived from a human donor with classical Hodgkin lymphoma. This material consisted of peripheral blood mononuclear cells (PBMCs), taken before the fourth cycle of nivolumab. V is TRBV19 and J is TRBJ2-2; D is perhaps TRBD1 or TRBD2 (5 bases each). CDR3 DNA sequence: TGTGCCAGTACTATGGGGGATCACACCGGGGAGCTGTTTTTT. It codes for CASTMGDHTGELFF.